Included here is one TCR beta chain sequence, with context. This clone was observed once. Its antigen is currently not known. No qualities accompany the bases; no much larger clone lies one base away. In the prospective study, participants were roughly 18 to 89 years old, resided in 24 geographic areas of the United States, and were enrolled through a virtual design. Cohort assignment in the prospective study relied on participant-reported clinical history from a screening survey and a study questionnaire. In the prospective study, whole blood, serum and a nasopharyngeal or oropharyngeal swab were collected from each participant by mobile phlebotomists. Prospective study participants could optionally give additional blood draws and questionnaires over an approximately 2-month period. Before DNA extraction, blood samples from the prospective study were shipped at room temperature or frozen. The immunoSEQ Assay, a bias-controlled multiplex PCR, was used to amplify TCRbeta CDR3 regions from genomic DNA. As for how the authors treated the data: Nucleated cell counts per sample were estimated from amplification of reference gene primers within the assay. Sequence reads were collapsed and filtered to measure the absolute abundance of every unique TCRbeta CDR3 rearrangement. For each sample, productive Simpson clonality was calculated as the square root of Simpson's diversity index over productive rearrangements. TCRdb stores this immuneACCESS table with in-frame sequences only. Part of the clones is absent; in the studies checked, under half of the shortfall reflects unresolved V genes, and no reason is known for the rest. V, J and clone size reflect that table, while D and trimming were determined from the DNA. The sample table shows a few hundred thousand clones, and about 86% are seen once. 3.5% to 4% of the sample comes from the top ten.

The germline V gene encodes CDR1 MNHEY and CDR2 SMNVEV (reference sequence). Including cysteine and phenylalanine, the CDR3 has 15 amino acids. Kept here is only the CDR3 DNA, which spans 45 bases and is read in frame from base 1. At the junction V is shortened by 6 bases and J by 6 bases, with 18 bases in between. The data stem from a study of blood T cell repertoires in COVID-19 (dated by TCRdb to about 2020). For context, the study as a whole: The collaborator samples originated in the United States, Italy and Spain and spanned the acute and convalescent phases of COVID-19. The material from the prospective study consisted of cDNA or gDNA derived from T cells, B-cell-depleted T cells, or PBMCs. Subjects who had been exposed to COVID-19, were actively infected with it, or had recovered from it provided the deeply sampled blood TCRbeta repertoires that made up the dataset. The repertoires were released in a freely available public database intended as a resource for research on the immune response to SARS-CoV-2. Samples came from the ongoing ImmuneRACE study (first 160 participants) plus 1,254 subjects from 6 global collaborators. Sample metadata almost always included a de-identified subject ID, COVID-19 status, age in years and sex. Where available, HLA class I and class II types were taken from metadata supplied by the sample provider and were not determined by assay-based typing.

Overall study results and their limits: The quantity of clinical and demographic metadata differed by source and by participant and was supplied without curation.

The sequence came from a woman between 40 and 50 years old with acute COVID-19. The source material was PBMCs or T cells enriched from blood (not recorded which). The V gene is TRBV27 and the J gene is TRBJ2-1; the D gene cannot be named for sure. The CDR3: CASRLDTALANEQFF. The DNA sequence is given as TGTGCCAGCAGACTCGACACCGCGCTCGCCAATGAGCAGTTCTTC.